The clone carrying this TCR beta chain occurred once. Its antigen is still unknown. PBMCs yielded sorted CD4+ and CD8+ T cells. Germline lookup yields CDR1 LGHNT and CDR2 FRNRAP. The CDR3 contains 13 residues. The ends were cut back, 1 base at V and 2 bases at J, with 6 bases in the middle. Following RNA extraction, reverse transcription yielded cDNA that acted as the sequencing template. Sequenced by immunoSEQ multiplex PCR; TCRdb stores in-frame clones only, minus some. In the table there are 110,000 to 150,000 clones, roughly 58% of which are singletons. The source of the sample is a study of CD8+ T cells in alopecia areata. General study findings and limits: The study also sequences resident alphabeta T cells of normal skin in scalp samples. In patients, TCRs were shared less clearly than in mice, and HLA may possibly be involved. Affected lesional scalp, above all in alopecia totalis/universalis, was more clonal than normal scalp.

The genes are TRBV12-5 and TRBJ2-7; D is uncertain. Sequencing was done on a sample of CD8+ T cells sorted from blood. This receptor was obtained from a human donor in good health. The CDR3, as DNA: TGTGCTAGTGGTTTGGAAATCACCTACGAGCAGTACTTC. It translates to CASGLEITYEQYF. Full variable domain (outside the CDR3, taken from reference TRBV12-5 and TRBJ2-7): DARVTQTPRHKVTEMGQEVTMRCQPILGHNTVFWYRQTMMQGLELLAYFRNRAPLDDSGMPKDRFSAEMPDATLATLKIQPSEPRDSAVYFCASGLEITYEQYFGPGTRLTVT.